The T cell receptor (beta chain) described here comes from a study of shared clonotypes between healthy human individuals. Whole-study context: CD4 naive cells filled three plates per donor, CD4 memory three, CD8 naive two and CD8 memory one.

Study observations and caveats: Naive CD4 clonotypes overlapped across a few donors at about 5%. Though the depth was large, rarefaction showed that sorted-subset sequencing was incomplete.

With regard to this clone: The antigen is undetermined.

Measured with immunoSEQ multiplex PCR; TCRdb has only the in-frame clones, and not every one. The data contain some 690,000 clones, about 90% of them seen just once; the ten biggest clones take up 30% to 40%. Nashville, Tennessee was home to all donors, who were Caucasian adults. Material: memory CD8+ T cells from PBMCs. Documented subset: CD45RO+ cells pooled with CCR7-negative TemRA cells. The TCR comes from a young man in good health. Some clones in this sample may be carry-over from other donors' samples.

The CDR3 spells CAISDTGGRLTDTQYF. The CDR3 nucleotides read TGTGCCATCAGTGATACGGGCGGGAGGTTAACAGATACGCAGTATTTT. The chain joins TRBV10-3 to TRBJ2-3, with 8 nucleotides matching TRBD2. This CDR3 comprises 16 residues. Germline V lookup: CDR1 ENHRY, CDR2 SYGVKD. The V segment lost 3 bases and the J segment 3 bases; nucleotides outside the gene matches: 8.